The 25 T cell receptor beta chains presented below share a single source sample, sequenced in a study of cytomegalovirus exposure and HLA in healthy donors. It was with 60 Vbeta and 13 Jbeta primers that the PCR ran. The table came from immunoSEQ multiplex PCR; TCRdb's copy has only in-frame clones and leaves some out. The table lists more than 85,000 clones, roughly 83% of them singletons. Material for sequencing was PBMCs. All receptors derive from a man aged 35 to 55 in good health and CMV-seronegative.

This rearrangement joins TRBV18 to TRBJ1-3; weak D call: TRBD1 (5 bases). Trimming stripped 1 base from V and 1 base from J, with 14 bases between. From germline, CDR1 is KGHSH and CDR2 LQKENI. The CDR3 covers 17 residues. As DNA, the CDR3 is TGTGCCAGCTCACCACGCGGGGGGTTCCAGTCTGGAAACACCATATATTTT. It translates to CASSPRGGFQSGNTIYF.

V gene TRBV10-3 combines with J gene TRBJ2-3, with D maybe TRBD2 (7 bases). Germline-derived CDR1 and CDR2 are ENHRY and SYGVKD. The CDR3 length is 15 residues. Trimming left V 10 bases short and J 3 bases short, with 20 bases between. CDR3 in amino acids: CATRLGGGITDTQYF. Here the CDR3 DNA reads TGTGCCACCCGACTGGGAGGGGGGATAACAGATACGCAGTATTTT.

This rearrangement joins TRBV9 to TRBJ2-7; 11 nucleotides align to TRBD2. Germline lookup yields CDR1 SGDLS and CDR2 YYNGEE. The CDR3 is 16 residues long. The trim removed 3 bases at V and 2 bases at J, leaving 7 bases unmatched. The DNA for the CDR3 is TGTGCCAGCAGCGCCGGCGGGACTAGCGGAACCTACGAGCAGTACTTC. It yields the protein CASSAGGTSGTYEQYF.

The CDR3 reads CASSLSNSNYGYTF. The CDR3 DNA sequence: TGTGCCAGCAGCTTATCCAATTCCAACTATGGCTACACCTTC. V is TRBV7-9 and J is TRBJ1-2; D gene unclear. The germline gives CDR1 SEHNR, CDR2 FQNEAQ (reference sequence). CDR3 size: 14 residues. The V gene lost 2 bases and the J gene lost 2 bases, with 9 bases spanning the gap.

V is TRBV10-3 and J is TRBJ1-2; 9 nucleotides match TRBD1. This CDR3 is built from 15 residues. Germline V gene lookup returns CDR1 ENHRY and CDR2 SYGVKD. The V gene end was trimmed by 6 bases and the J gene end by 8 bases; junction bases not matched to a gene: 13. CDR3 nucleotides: TGTGCCATCAGCCTCACTCTGACAGGGGGGTTCGGCTACACCTTC. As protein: CAISLTLTGGFGYTF.

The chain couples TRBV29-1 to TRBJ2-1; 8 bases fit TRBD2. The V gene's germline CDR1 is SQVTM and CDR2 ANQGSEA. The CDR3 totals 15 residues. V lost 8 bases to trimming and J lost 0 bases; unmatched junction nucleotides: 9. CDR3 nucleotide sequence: TGCAGCACAAGTGGAGCGGGGGTCTCCTACAATGAGCAGTTCTTC. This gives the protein CSTSGAGVSYNEQFF.

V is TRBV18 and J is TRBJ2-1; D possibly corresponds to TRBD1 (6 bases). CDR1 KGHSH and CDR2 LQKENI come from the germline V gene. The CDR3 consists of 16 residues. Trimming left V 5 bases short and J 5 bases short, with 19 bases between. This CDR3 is CASSYGKGGYHNEQFF. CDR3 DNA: TGTGCCAGCTCATATGGCAAAGGGGGTTATCACAATGAGCAGTTCTTC. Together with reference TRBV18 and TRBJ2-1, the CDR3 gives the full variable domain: NAGVMQNPRHLVRRRGQEARLRCSPMKGHSHVYWYRQLPEEGLKFMVYLQKENIIDESGMPKERFSAEFPKEGPSILRIQQVVRGDSAAYFCASSYGKGGYHNEQFFGPGTRLTVL.

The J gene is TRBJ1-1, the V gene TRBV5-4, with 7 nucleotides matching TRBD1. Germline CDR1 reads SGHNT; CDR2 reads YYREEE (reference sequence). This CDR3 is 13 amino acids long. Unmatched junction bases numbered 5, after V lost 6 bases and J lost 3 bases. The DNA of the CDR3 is TGTGCCAGCACCCTGGGGACAGACACTGAAGCTTTCTTT. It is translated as CASTLGTDTEAFF.

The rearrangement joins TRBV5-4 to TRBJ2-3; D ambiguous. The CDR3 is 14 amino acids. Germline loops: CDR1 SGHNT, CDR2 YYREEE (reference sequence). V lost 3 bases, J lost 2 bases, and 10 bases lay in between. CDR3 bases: TGTGCCAGCAGCTCCCAGAAAAACACAGATACGCAGTATTTT. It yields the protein CASSSQKNTDTQYF.

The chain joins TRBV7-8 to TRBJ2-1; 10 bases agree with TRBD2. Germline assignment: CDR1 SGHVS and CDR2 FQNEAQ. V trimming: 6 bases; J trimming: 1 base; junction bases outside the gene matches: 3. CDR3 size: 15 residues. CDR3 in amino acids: CASRIAGGSYNEQFF. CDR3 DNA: TGTGCCAGCAGGATAGCGGGGGGTTCCTACAATGAGCAGTTCTTC.

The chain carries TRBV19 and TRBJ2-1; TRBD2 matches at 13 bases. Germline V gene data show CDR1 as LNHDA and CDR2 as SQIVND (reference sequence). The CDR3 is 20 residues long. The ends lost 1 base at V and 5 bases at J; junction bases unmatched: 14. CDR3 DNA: TGTGCCAGTAGTATAGTATCTACCCCACTAGCGGGGGGGCGCCACAATGAGCAGTTCTTC. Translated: CASSIVSTPLAGGRHNEQFF.

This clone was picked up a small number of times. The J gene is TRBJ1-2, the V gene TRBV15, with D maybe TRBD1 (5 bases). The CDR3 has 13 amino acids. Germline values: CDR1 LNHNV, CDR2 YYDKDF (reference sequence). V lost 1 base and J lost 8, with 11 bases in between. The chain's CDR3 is CATSRVRGVGYTF. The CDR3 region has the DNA TGTGCCACCAGCAGAGTTAGGGGCGTCGGCTACACCTTC.

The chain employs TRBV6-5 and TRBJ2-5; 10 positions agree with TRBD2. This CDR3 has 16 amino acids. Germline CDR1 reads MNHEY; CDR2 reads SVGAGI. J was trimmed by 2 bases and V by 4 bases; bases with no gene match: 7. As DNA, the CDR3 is TGTGCCAGCAGTTTCCTTGGACTAGCGGAACAAGAGACCCAGTACTTC. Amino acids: CASSFLGLAEQETQYF.

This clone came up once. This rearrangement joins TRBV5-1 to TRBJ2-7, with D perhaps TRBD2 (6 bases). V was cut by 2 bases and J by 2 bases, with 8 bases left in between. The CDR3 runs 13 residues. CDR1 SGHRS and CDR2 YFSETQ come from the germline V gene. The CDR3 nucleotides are TGCGCCAGCAGCTTCGGGGGTCCCTACGAGCAGTACTTC. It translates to CASSFGGPYEQYF.

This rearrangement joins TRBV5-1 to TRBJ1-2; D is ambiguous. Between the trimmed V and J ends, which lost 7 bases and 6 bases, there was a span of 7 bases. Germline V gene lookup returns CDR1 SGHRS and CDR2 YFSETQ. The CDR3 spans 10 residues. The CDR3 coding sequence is TGCGCCAGCGAGACTCATGGCTACACCTTC. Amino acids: CASETHGYTF.

Here the CDR3 reads CASSFPGEGLENIQYF. CDR3 coding DNA: TGTGCCAGCAGCTTTCCAGGTGAAGGTTTGGAAAACATTCAGTACTTC. V usage is TRBV5-6 and J usage is TRBJ2-4; D not resolved. Germline V CDR1 and CDR2: SGHDT, YYEEEE. This CDR3 comprises 16 residues. The V end lost 2 bases, the J end lost 5 bases, and 17 bases lay between the germline ends. Filled out from reference TRBV5-6 and TRBJ2-4, the complete variable domain reads DAGVTQSPTHLIKTRGQQVTLRCSPKSGHDTVSWYQQALGQGPQFIFQYYEEEERQRGNFPDRFSGHQFPNYSSELNVNALLLGDSALYLCASSFPGEGLENIQYFGAGTRLSVL.

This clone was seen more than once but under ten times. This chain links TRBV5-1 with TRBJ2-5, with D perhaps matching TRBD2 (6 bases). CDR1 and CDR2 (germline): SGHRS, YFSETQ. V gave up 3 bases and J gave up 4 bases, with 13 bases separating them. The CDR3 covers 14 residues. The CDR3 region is CASSWGRSGETQYF. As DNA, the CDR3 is TGCGCCAGCAGCTGGGGGAGGTCAGGAGAGACCCAGTACTTC.

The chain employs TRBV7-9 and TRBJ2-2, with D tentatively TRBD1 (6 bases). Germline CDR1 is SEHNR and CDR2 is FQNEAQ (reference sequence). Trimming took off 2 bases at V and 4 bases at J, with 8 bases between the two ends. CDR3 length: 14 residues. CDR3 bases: TGTGCCAGCAGCTTAACAGGGTTCACCGGGGAGCTGTTTTTT. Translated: CASSLTGFTGELFF.

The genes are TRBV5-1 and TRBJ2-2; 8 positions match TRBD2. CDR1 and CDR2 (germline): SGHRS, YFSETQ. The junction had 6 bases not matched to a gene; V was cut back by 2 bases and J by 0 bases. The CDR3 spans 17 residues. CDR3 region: CASSFLLAGPNTGELFF. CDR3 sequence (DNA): TGCGCCAGCAGCTTCCTTCTAGCGGGTCCGAACACCGGGGAGCTGTTTTTT.

DNA for the CDR3: TGTGCCAGCAGTACACGACAGGGTGGCCTAACACGCGAGCAGTACTTC. Protein sequence: CASSTRQGGLTREQYF. This chain uses TRBV27 with TRBJ2-7; 7 positions match TRBD1. Per germline, CDR1 MNHEY and CDR2 SMNVEV (reference sequence). This CDR3 contains 16 residues. Trimming removed 5 bases from V and 6 bases from J; junction bases left unmatched: 16.

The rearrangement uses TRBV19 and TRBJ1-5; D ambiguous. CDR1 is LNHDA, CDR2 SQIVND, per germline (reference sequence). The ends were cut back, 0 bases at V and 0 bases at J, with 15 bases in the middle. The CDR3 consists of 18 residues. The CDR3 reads CASSIDLTGSLSNQPQHF. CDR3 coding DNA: TGTGCCAGTAGTATAGATCTTACCGGGAGTCTTAGCAATCAGCCCCAGCATTTT.

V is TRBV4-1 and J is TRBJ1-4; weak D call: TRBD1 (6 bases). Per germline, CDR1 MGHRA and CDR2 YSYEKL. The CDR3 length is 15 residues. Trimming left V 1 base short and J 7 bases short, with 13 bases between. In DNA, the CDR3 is TGCGCCAGCAGCCAAGGTACAGGGCTAAGTGAAAAACTGTTTTTT. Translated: CASSQGTGLSEKLFF.

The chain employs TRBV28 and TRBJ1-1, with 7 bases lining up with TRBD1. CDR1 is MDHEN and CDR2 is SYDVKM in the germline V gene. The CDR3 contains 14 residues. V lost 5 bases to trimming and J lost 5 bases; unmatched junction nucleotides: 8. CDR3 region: CASSRGQFVTEAFF. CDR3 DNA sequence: TGTGCCAGCAGTCGGGGACAGTTTGTAACTGAAGCTTTCTTT.

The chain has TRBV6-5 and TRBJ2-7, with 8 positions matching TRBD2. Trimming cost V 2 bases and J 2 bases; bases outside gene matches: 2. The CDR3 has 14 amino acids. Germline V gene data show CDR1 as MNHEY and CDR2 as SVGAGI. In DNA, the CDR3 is TGTGCCAGCAGTTACCGGGAGGGGACCTACGAGCAGTACTTC. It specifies CASSYREGTYEQYF.

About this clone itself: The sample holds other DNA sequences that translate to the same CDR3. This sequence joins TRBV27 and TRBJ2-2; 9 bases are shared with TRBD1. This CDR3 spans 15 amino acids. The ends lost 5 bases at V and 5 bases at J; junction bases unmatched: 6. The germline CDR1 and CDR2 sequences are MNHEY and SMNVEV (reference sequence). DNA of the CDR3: TGTGCCAGCAGTCCGCGGGACAGGGAGACCGGGGAGCTGTTTTTT. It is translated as CASSPRDRETGELFF.